This is a list of T cell receptor beta chains from one sample in a study of shared clonotypes between healthy human individuals. Assay: immunoSEQ multiplex PCR; the TCRdb copy retains only in-frame clones and omits some. The sample has under 2,500,000 clones, about 94% seen once. Sequencing was performed on naive CD4+ T cells sorted from blood. These receptors came from a man between 18 and 29 years old in good health. The CDR3 runs from the conserved cysteine through the conserved F or W. Each record gives: V gene, D gene, clone size, CDR3 length, J gene, CDR3 protein, CDR3 DNA. The D gene is left open where the match is weak. Clone size is stated in some rows and not others, as once, few, many or a class when expanded.

V gene: TRBV19; D gene: NA; clone size: NA; CDR3 length: 14; J gene: TRBJ1-1; CDR3 protein: CASSSPSRALEAFF; CDR3 DNA: TGTGCCAGTAGTTCCCCCAGTCGAGCCCTCGAAGCTTTCTTT
V gene: TRBV5-1; D gene: NA; clone size: NA; CDR3 length: 15; J gene: TRBJ1-4; CDR3 protein: CASGSGISTNEKLFF; CDR3 DNA: TGCGCCAGCGGGTCTGGGATTTCAACTAATGAAAAACTGTTTTTT
V gene: TRBV11-2; D gene: NA; clone size: NA; CDR3 length: 13; J gene: TRBJ2-7; CDR3 protein: CASSSRQAGEQYF; CDR3 DNA: TGTGCCAGCAGTTCTAGACAGGCCGGCGAGCAGTACTTC
V gene: TRBV30; D gene: TRBD1; clone size: once; CDR3 length: 14; J gene: TRBJ1-4; CDR3 protein: CAWRSRQGVEKLFF; CDR3 DNA: TGTGCCTGGAGATCGAGACAGGGGGTTGAAAAACTGTTTTTT
V gene: TRBV11-2; D gene: NA; clone size: NA; CDR3 length: 16; J gene: TRBJ2-7; CDR3 protein: CASSPGGAQSFYEQYF; CDR3 DNA: TGTGCCAGCAGCCCAGGGGGGGCACAGTCATTCTACGAGCAGTACTTC
V gene: TRBV7-8; D gene: NA; clone size: NA; CDR3 length: 12; J gene: TRBJ1-1; CDR3 protein: CASSFSHAQAFF; CDR3 DNA: TGTGCCAGCAGCTTTAGTCACGCACAAGCTTTCTTT
V gene: TRBV10-2; D gene: NA; clone size: NA; CDR3 length: 13; J gene: TRBJ2-7; CDR3 protein: CASSAQGGYEQYF; CDR3 DNA: TGCGCCAGCAGTGCACAAGGGGGCTACGAGCAGTACTTC
V gene: TRBV18; D gene: NA; clone size: NA; CDR3 length: 16; J gene: TRBJ2-7; CDR3 protein: CASSATAGAATLEQYF; CDR3 DNA: TGTGCCAGCTCAGCAACCGCCGGGGCGGCTACCCTCGAGCAGTACTTC
V gene: TRBV2; D gene: TRBD2; clone size: NA; CDR3 length: 19; J gene: TRBJ2-3; CDR3 protein: CASKSAGGKNLAFTDTQYF; CDR3 DNA: TGTGCCAGCAAGTCCGCGGGAGGAAAAAATTTAGCCTTCACAGATACGCAGTATTTT
V gene: TRBV11-2; D gene: NA; clone size: NA; CDR3 length: 15; J gene: TRBJ1-6; CDR3 protein: CASSLQTANNSPLHF; CDR3 DNA: TGTGCCAGCAGCTTACAGACAGCGAATAATTCACCCCTCCACTTT
V gene: TRBV25-1; D gene: TRBD1; clone size: NA; CDR3 length: 15; J gene: TRBJ1-2; CDR3 protein: CASSAPGTGFWGYTF; CDR3 DNA: TGTGCCAGCAGTGCCCCCGGGACAGGGTTTTGGGGCTACACCTTC
V gene: TRBV18; D gene: NA; clone size: NA; CDR3 length: 15; J gene: TRBJ2-7; CDR3 protein: CASSPPAGGFGEQYF; CDR3 DNA: TGTGCCAGCTCACCACCAGCGGGCGGGTTCGGCGAGCAGTACTTC
V gene: TRBV19; D gene: NA; clone size: NA; CDR3 length: 13; J gene: TRBJ2-7; CDR3 protein: CASSILQGGQQYF; CDR3 DNA: TGTGCCAGTAGTATCCTTCAGGGCGGACAGCAGTACTTC
V gene: TRBV5-1; D gene: NA; clone size: NA; CDR3 length: 16; J gene: TRBJ2-5; CDR3 protein: CASTLSGGTAPETQYF; CDR3 DNA: TGCGCCAGCACCTTATCCGGGGGAACGGCCCCAGAGACCCAGTACTTC
V gene: TRBV21-1; D gene: NA; clone size: NA; CDR3 length: 13; J gene: TRBJ2-7; CDR3 protein: CASSKNRVNEQYF; CDR3 DNA: TGTGCCAGCAGCAAAAACAGGGTCAACGAGCAGTACTTC
V gene: TRBV28; D gene: NA; clone size: NA; CDR3 length: 13; J gene: TRBJ2-2; CDR3 protein: CASSLSSTGELFF; CDR3 DNA: TGTGCCAGCAGTTTGTCGAGCACCGGGGAGCTGTTTTTT
V gene: TRBV6-6; D gene: NA; clone size: NA; CDR3 length: 14; J gene: TRBJ1-2; CDR3 protein: CASSQDGPNYGYTF; CDR3 DNA: TGTGCCAGCAGCCAGGACGGCCCTAACTATGGCTACACCTTC
V gene: TRBV30; D gene: NA; clone size: NA; CDR3 length: 13; J gene: TRBJ1-1; CDR3 protein: CAGSRVGGTEAFF; CDR3 DNA: TGTGCCGGCTCAAGGGTGGGGGGCACTGAAGCTTTCTTT
V gene: TRBV10-3; D gene: TRBD1; clone size: NA; CDR3 length: 13; J gene: TRBJ2-5; CDR3 protein: CAISGQGQETQYF; CDR3 DNA: TGTGCCATCTCGGGACAGGGGCAAGAGACCCAGTACTTC
V gene: TRBV4-1; D gene: NA; clone size: NA; CDR3 length: 18; J gene: TRBJ2-7; CDR3 protein: CASSQDLRHQGIPYEQYF; CDR3 DNA: TGCGCCAGCAGCCAAGATCTCAGGCACCAGGGTATCCCCTACGAGCAGTACTTC
V gene: TRBV5-1; D gene: NA; clone size: NA; CDR3 length: 19; J gene: TRBJ2-1; CDR3 protein: CASSLFWASASNSYNEQFF; CDR3 DNA: TGCGCCAGCAGCTTGTTCTGGGCTTCGGCCTCTAACTCCTACAATGAGCAGTTCTTC
V gene: TRBV4-3; D gene: NA; clone size: NA; CDR3 length: 17; J gene: TRBJ2-2; CDR3 protein: CASSQVGGGTNTGELFF; CDR3 DNA: TGCGCCAGCAGCCAAGTCGGGGGCGGAACGAACACCGGGGAGCTGTTTTTT
V gene: TRBV5-1; D gene: NA; clone size: NA; CDR3 length: 14; J gene: TRBJ1-4; CDR3 protein: CASSLQGTNEKLFF; CDR3 DNA: TGCGCCAGCAGCTTACAGGGCACTAATGAAAAACTGTTTTTT
V gene: TRBV7-2; D gene: NA; clone size: NA; CDR3 length: 13; J gene: TRBJ2-3; CDR3 protein: CASSLAGSYAQYF; CDR3 DNA: TGTGCCAGCAGCTTAGCCGGGTCGTATGCGCAGTATTTT
V gene: TRBV7-2; D gene: NA; clone size: NA; CDR3 length: 14; J gene: TRBJ2-3; CDR3 protein: CASSTAVSTDTQYF; CDR3 DNA: TGTGCCAGCAGCACGGCGGTAAGCACAGATACGCAGTATTTT